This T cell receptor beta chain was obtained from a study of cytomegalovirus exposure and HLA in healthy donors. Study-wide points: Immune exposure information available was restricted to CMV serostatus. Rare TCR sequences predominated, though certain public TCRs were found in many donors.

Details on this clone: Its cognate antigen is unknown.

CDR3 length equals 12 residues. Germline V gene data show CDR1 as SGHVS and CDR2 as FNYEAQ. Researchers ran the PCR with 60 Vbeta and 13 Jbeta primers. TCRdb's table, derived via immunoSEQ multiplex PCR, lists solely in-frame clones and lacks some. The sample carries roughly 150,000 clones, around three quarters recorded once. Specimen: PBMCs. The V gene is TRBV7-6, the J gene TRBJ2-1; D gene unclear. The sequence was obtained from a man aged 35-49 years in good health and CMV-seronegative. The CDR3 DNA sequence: TGTAAGGAGCCGGCGTTATACAATGAGCAGTTCTTC. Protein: CKEPALYNEQFF.